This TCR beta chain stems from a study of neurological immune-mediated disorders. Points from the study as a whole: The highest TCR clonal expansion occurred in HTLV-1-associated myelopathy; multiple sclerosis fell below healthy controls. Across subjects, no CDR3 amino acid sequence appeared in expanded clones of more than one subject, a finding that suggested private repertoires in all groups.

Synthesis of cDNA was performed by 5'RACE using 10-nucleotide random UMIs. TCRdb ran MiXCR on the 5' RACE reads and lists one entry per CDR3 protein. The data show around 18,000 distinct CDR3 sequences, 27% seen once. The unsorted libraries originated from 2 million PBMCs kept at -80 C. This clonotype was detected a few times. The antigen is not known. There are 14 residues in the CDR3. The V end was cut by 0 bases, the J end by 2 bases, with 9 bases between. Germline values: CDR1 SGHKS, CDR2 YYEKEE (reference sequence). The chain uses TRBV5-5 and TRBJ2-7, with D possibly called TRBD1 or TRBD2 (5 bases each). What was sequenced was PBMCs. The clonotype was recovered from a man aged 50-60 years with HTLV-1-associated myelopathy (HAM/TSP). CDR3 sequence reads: CASSLEGSPYEQYF. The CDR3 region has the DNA TGTGCCAGCAGCTTGGAGGGGAGCCCCTACGAGCAGTACTTC.